There are a few counts of the clone carrying this T cell receptor (beta chain). Its antigen remains unknown. These data are taken from a study of neurological immune-mediated disorders. Findings of the study overall: Neither clinical nor MRI features were associated with the multiple sclerosis repertoire cluster. No expanded-clone CDR3 amino acid sequence recurred across subjects, suggesting private TCR-beta repertoires.

Germline V gives CDR1 SGDLS, CDR2 YYNGEE. Trimming cost V 3 bases and J 3 bases, with 15 bases left between them. The CDR3 is 15 residues long. The starting material, 2 million PBMCs stored at -80 C, gave rise to the unsorted libraries. TCRdb redid the calling of the 5' RACE reads with MiXCR, one entry per CDR3 protein. Of about 35,000 distinct CDR3 sequences listed, less than 5% are singletons. Sequences were obtained from PBMCs. The sequence was obtained from a man aged 25-40 years with multiple sclerosis. The chain employs TRBV9 and TRBJ1-1; possible D gene TRBD1, 6 bases. The CDR3 region is CASSGEGEVDTEAFF. The CDR3 DNA sequence: TGTGCCAGCAGCGGGGAGGGGGAGGTCGACACTGAAGCTTTCTTT.